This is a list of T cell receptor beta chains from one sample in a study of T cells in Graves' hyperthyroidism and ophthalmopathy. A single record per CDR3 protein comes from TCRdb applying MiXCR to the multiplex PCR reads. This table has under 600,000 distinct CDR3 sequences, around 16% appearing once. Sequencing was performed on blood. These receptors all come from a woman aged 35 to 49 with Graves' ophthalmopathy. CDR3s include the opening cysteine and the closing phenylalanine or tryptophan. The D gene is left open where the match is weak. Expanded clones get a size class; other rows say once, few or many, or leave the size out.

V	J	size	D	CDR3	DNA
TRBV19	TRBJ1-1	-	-	CASTTGRTEAFF	TGTGCCAGTACTACAGGGCGGACTGAAGCTTTCTTT
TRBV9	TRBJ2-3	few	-	CASSPRDGPTDTQYF	TGTGCCAGCAGCCCCAGGGATGGCCCTACAGATACGCAGTATTTT
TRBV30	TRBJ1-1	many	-	CAWRRGLGNTEAFF	TGTGCCTGGAGAAGGGGTTTGGGGAACACTGAAGCTTTCTTT
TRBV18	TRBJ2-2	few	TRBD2	CASSPPGGAPGELFF	TGTGCCAGCTCACCTCCCGGGGGGGCCCCCGGGGAGCTGTTTTTT
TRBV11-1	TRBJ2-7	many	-	CASSMISGFSFYEQYF	TGTGCCAGCAGCATGATCTCAGGGTTCTCCTTCTACGAGCAGTACTTC
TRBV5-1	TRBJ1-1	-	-	CASSLVAGRFMNTEAFF	TGCGCCAGCAGCTTGGTGGCAGGGAGGTTTATGAACACTGAAGCTTTCTTT
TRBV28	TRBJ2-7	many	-	CASSSAMGRLVYEQYF	TGTGCCAGCAGTTCAGCTATGGGCAGACTTGTCTACGAGCAGTACTTC
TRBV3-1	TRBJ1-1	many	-	CASSQGGGHTEAFF	TGTGCCAGCAGCCAAGGGGGCGGGCACACTGAAGCTTTCTTT
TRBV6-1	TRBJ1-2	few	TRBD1	CASRSPGQLISTF	TGTGCCAGCAGAAGTCCGGGACAGCTAATCTCCACCTTC
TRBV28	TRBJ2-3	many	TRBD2	CASKSGRAEDTQYF	TGTGCCAGCAAAAGCGGGAGGGCCGAGGATACGCAGTATTTT
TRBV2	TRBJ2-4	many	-	CASSEARGRGNIQYF	TGTGCCAGCAGTGAAGCGCGGGGCAGGGGGAACATTCAGTACTTC
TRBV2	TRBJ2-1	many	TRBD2	CASSQRSGRANEQFF	TGTGCCAGCAGTCAACGTAGCGGGAGGGCTAATGAGCAGTTCTTC
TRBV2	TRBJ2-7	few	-	CASRRTAAYEQYF	TGTGCCAGCAGACGGACAGCCGCCTACGAGCAGTACTTC
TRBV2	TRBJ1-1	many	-	CASFRRGAGNTEAFF	TGTGCCAGCTTCAGGCGGGGCGCAGGGAACACTGAAGCTTTCTTT
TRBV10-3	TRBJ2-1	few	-	CAISDVTETNEQFF	TGTGCCATCAGTGATGTTACAGAGACCAATGAGCAGTTCTTC
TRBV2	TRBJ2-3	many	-	CASRIVLGTDTQYF	TGTGCCAGCAGGATAGTGCTGGGGACAGATACGCAGTATTTT
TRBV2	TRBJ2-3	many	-	CATLRASSTDTQYF	TGTGCCACCCTGAGGGCATCGAGCACAGATACGCAGTATTTT
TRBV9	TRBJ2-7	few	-	CASSAGRESYEQYF	TGTGCCAGCAGCGCAGGACGGGAATCCTACGAGCAGTACTTC
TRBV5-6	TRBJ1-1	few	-	CASSFGTYPEAFF	TGTGCCAGCAGCTTTGGGACATACCCTGAAGCTTTCTTT
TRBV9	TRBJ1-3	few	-	CASSVSSPLGNTIYF	TGTGCCAGCAGCGTCAGCAGTCCCCTAGGGAACACCATATATTTT
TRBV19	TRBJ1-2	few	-	CASSSSHGSNYGYTF	TGTGCCAGTAGTTCCTCTCATGGGAGCAACTATGGCTACACCTTC
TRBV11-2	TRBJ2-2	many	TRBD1	CASSFRGSNTGELFF	TGTGCCAGCAGCTTCAGGGGGTCGAACACCGGGGAGCTGTTTTTT
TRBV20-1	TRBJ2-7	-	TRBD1	CSARTGDGEQYF	TGCAGTGCAAGGACAGGGGACGGCGAGCAGTACTTC
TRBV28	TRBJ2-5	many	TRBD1	CASRTGQGVGETQYF	TGTGCCAGCAGAACGGGACAGGGGGTCGGAGAGACCCAGTACTTC
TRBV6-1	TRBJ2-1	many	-	CATHGTSGWDEQFF	TGTGCCACCCACGGCACCAGCGGGTGGGATGAGCAGTTCTTC
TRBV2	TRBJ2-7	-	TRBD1	CASRGQGATYEQYF	TGTGCCAGCAGGGGACAGGGGGCCACCTACGAGCAGTACTTC